The 6 T cell receptor beta chains below were found in one sample sequenced in a study of blood T cell repertoires in COVID-19. Profiling relied on immunoSEQ multiplex PCR, and the TCRdb table lists in-frame clones only, not all of them. The profile shows roughly 200,000 clones, around 83% of them singletons. What was sequenced was peripheral blood. The receptors derive from a woman older than 75 with COVID-19, enrolled during active disease.

The chain joins TRBV13 to TRBJ2-5; 12 bases fit TRBD2. This CDR3 has 15 residues. In germline, CDR1 is PRHDT, CDR2 FYEKMQ (reference sequence). V shed 4 bases, J shed 5 bases, and the junction held 5 bases outside the gene matches. The CDR3 is CASSSTSGSWETQYF. CDR3 sequence (DNA): TGTGCCAGCAGCTCGACTAGCGGGAGTTGGGAGACCCAGTACTTC.

Here the CDR3 DNA reads TGTGCCAGCATCAGGACAGCAGACACTGAAGCTTTCTTT. Translated: CASIRTADTEAFF. The chain is built from TRBV28 and TRBJ1-1, with a weak D call TRBD1 (6 bases). CDR1 is MDHEN and CDR2 is SYDVKM in the germline V gene. The CDR3 runs to 13 residues. V was shortened by 7 bases and J by 3 bases, with 12 bases between the two germline ends.

The chain employs TRBV19 and TRBJ1-2, with TRBD1 matching 12 bases. Trimming took 8 bases from V and 4 from J; bases not matched to a gene: 2. The CDR3 spans 13 residues. CDR1 is LNHDA, CDR2 SQIVND, per germline (reference sequence). CDR3 amino acids: CASGTGGVYGYTF. The CDR3 bases are TGTGCCAGTGGGACAGGGGGCGTCTATGGCTACACCTTC.

This chain joins TRBV19 and TRBJ1-5; D is possibly TRBD1 (6 bases). V lost 6 bases and J lost 6, with 12 bases in between. CDR1 LNHDA and CDR2 SQIVND come from the germline V gene (reference sequence). The CDR3 loop spans 13 amino acids. CDR3 protein: CASRPGGAQPQHF. DNA of the CDR3: TGTGCCAGTAGGCCTGGGGGGGCTCAGCCCCAGCATTTT.

The chain recombines TRBV7-3 with TRBJ2-5; a possible D gene is TRBD2 (5 bases). V was trimmed by 0 bases and J by 5 bases, leaving 13 bases between them. The CDR3 spans 15 residues. Germline CDR1 is SGHTA and CDR2 is FQGTGA. CDR3 sequence reads: CASSLTRGQEETQYF. Written as DNA, the CDR3 is TGTGCCAGCAGCTTAACAAGAGGGCAGGAGGAGACCCAGTACTTC.

The J gene is TRBJ1-5, the V gene TRBV27, with D uncertain. This CDR3 has 15 residues. The germline V gene has CDR1 MNHEY and CDR2 SMNVEV (reference sequence). V dropped 4 bases and J dropped 6 bases, with 16 bases sitting between them. CDR3 amino acids: CASSYPWPTGQPQHF. The CDR3 coding sequence is TGTGCCAGCAGTTATCCGTGGCCCACGGGTCAGCCCCAGCATTTT.